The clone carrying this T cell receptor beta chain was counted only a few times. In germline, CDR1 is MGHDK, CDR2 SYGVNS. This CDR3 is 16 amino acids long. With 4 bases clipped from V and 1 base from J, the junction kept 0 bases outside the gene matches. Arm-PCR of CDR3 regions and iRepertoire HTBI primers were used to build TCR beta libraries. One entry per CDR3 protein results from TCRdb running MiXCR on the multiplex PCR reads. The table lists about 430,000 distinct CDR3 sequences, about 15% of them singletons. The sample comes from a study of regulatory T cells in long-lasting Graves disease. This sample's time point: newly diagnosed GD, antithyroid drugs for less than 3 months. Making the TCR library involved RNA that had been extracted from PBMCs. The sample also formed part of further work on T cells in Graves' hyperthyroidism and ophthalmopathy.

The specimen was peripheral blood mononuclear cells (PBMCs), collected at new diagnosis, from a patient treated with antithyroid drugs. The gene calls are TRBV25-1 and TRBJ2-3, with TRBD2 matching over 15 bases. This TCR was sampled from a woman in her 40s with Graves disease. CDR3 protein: CASSGTSGRGTDTQYF. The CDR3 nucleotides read TGTGCCAGCAGTGGGACTAGCGGGAGGGGCACAGATACGCAGTATTTT.